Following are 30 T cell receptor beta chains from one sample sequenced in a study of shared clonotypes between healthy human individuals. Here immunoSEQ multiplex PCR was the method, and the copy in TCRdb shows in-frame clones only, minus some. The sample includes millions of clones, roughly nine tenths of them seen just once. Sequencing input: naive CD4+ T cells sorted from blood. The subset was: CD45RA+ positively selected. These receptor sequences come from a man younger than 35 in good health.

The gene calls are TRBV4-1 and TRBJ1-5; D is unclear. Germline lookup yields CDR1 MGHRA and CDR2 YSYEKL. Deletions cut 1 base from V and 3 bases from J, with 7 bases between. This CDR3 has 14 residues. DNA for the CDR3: TGCGCCAGCAGCCAAGCTGCCGCCAATCAGCCCCAGCATTTT. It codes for CASSQAAANQPQHF.

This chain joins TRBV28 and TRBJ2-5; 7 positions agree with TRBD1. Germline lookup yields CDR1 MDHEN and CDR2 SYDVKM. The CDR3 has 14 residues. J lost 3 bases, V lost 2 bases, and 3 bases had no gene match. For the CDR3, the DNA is TGTGCCAGCAGTTTAACACAGGGGAAAGAGACCCAGTACTTC. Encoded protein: CASSLTQGKETQYF.

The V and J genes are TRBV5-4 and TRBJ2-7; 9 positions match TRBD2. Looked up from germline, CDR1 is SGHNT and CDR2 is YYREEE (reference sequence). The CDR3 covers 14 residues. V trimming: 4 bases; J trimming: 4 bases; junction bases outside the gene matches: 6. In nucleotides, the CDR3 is TGTGCCAGCAGCCGGTCCCTAGCGGGGTACGAGCAGTACTTC. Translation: CASSRSLAGYEQYF. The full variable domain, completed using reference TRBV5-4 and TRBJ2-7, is ETGVTQSPTHLIKTRGQQVTLRCSSQSGHNTVSWYQQALGQGPQFIFQYYREEENGRGNFPPRFSGLQFPNYSSELNVNALELDDSALYLCASSRSLAGYEQYFGPGTRLTVT.

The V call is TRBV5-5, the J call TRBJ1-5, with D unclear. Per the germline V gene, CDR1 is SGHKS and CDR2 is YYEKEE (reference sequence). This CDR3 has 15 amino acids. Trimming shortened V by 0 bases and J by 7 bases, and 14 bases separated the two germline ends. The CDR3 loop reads CASSLDSTSFQPQHF. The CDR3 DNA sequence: TGTGCCAGCAGCTTGGATTCGACATCGTTCCAGCCCCAGCATTTT. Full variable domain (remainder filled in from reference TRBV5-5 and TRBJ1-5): DAGVTQSPTHLIKTRGQQVTLRCSPISGHKSVSWYQQVLGQGPQFIFQYYEKEERGRGNFPDRFSARQFPNYSSELNVNALLLGDSALYLCASSLDSTSFQPQHFGDGTRLSIL.

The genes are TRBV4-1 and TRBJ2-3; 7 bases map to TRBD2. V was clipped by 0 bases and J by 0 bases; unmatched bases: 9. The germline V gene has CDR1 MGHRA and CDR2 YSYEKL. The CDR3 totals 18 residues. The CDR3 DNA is TGCGCCAGCAGCCAAGATACGGGAGGCGGAAAGAGCACAGATACGCAGTATTTT. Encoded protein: CASSQDTGGGKSTDTQYF.

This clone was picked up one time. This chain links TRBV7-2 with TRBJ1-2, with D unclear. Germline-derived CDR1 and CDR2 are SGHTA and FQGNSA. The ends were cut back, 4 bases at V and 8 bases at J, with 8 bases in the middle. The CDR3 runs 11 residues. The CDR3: CASSYSVGYTF. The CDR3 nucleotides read TGTGCCAGCAGCTATTCGGTGGGCTACACCTTC.

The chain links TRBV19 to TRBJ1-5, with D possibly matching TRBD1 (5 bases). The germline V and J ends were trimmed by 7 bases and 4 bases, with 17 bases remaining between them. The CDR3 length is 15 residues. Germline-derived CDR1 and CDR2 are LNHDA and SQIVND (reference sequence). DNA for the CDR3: TGTGCCAGTACCACCTCGTGGACACCTAATCAGCCCCAGCATTTT. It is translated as CASTTSWTPNQPQHF.

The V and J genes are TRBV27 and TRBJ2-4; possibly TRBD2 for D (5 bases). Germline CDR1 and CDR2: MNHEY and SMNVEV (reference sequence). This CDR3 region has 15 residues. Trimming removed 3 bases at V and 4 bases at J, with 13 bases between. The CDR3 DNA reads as TGTGCCAGCAGTTTTAGTGAGGGATCTAAAAACATTCAGTACTTC. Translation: CASSFSEGSKNIQYF.

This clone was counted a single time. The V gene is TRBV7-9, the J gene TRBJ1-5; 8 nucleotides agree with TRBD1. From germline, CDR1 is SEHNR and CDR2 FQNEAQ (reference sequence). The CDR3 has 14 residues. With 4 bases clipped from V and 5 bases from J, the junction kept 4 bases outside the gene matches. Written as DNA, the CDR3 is TGTGCCAGCAGCTACGGACAGGGCGATCAGCCCCAGCATTTT. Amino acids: CASSYGQGDQPQHF.

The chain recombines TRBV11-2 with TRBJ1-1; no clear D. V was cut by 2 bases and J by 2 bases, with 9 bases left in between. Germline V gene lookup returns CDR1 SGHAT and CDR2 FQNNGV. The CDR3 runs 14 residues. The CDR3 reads CASSLRASNTEAFF. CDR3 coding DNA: TGTGCCAGCAGCTTACGGGCCTCCAACACTGAAGCTTTCTTT.

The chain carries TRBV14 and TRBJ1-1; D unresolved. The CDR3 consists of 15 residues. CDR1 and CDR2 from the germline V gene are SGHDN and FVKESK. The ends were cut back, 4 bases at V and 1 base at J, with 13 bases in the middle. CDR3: CASSPRGGRNTEAFF. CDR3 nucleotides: TGTGCCAGCAGCCCCCGAGGAGGGAGGAACACTGAAGCTTTCTTT. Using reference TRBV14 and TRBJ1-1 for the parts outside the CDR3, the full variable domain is EAGVTQFPSHSVIEKGQTVTLRCDPISGHDNLYWYRRVMGKEIKFLLHFVKESKQDESGMPNNRFLAERTGGTYSTLKVQPAELEDSGVYFCASSPRGGRNTEAFFGQGTRLTVV.

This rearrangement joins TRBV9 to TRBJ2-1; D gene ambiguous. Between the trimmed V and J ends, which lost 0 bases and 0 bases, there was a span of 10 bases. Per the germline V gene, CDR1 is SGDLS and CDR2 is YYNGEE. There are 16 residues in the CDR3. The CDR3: CASSVVGGNSYNEQFF. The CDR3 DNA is TGTGCCAGCAGCGTAGTAGGCGGAAACTCCTACAATGAGCAGTTCTTC.

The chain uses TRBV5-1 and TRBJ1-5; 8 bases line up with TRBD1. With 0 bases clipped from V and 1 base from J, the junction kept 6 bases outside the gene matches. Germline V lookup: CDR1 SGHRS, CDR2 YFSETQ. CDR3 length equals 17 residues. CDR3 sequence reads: CASSLVPGGLSNQPQHF. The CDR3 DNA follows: TGCGCCAGCAGCTTGGTTCCAGGGGGCCTGAGCAATCAGCCCCAGCATTTT.

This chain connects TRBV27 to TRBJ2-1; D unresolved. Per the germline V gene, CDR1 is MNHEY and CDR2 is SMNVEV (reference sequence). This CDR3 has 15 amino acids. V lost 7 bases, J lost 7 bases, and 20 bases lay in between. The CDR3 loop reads CASTPFWSNGNEQFF. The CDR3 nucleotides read TGTGCCAGCACCCCATTTTGGTCTAACGGGAATGAGCAGTTCTTC.

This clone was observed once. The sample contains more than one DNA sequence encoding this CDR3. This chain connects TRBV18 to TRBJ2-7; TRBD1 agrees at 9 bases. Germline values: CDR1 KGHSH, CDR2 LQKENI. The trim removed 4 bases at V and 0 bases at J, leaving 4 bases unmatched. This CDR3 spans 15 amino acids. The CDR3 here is CASSRTGDSSYEQYF. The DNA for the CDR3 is TGTGCCAGCTCACGGACAGGGGACAGCTCCTACGAGCAGTACTTC.

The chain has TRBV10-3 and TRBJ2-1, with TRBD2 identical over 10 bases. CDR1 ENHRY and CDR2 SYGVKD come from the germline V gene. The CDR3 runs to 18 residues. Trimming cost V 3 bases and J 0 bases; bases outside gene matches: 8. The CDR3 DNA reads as TGTGCCATCAGTGAAATAGCGGGAGGCTCGAGCTCCTACAATGAGCAGTTCTTC. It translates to CAISEIAGGSSSYNEQFF.

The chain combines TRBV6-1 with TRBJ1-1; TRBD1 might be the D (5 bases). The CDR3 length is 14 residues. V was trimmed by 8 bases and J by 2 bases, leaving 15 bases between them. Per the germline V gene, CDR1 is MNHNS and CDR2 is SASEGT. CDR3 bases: TGTGCCAGCGGACCGTCGACAGCCAACACTGAAGCTTTCTTT. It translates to CASGPSTANTEAFF.

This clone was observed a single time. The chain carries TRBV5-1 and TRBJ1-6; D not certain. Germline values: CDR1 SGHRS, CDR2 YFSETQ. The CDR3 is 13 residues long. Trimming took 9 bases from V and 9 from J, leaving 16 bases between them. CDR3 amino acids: CATTIGHGSPLHF. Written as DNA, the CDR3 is TGCGCCACCACCATCGGGCACGGTTCACCCCTCCACTTT.

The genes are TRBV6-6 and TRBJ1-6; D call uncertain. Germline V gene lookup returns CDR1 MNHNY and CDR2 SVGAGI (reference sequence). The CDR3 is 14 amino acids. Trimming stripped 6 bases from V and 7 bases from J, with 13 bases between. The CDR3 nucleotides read TGTGCCAGCAGCCAACAGACTTTCAATTCACCCCTCCACTTT. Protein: CASSQQTFNSPLHF.

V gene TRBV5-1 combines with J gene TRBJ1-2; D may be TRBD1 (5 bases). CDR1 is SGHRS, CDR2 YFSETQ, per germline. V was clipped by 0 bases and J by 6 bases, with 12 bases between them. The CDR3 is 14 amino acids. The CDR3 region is CASSLVGGWDGYTF. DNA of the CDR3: TGCGCCAGCAGCTTGGTTGGGGGATGGGATGGCTACACCTTC.

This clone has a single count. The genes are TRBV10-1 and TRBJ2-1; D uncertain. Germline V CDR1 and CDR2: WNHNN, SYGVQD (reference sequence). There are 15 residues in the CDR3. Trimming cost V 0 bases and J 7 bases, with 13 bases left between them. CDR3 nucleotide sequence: TGCGCCAGCAGTGAGTCGAATTTAGGTATGAATGAGCAGTTCTTC. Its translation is CASSESNLGMNEQFF.

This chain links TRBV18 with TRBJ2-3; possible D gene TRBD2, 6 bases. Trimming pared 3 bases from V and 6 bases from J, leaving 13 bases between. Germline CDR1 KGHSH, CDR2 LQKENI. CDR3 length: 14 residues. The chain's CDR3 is CASSPLAAADTQYF. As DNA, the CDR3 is TGTGCCAGCTCACCGTTAGCGGCCGCGGATACGCAGTATTTT. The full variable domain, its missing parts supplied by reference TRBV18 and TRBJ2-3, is NAGVMQNPRHLVRRRGQEARLRCSPMKGHSHVYWYRQLPEEGLKFMVYLQKENIIDESGMPKERFSAEFPKEGPSILRIQQVVRGDSAAYFCASSPLAAADTQYFGPGTRLTVL.

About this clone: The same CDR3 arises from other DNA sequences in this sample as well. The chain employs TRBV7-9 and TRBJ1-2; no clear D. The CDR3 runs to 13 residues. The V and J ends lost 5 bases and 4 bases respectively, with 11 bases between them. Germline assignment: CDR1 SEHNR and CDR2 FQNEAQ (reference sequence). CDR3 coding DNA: TGTGCCAGCAGCCTCGACAACCCCTATGGCTACACCTTC. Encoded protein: CASSLDNPYGYTF.

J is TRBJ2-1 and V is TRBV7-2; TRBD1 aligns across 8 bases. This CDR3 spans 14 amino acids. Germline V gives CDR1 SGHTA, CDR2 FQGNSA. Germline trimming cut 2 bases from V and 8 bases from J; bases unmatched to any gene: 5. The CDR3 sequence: CASSLRQGNDEQFF. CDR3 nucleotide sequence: TGTGCCAGCAGCTTAAGACAGGGGAACGATGAGCAGTTCTTC.

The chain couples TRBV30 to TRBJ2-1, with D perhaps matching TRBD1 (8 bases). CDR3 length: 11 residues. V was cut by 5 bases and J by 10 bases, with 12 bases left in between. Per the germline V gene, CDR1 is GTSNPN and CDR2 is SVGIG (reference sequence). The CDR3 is CAWDRGGEQFF. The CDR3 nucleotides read TGTGCCTGGGACAGGGGAGGGGAGCAGTTCTTC.

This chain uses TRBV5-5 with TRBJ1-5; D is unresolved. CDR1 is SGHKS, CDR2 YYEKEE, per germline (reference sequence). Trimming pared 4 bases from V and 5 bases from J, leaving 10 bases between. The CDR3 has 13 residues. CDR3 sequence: CASSTDPDQPQHF. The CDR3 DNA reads TGTGCCAGCAGCACCGATCCCGATCAGCCCCAGCATTTT.

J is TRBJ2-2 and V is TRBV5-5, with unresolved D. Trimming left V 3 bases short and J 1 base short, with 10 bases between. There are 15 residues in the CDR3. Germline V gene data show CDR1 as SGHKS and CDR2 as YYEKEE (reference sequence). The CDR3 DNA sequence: TGTGCCAGCAGCTGGGCGACTCTGAACACCGGGGAGCTGTTTTTT. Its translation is CASSWATLNTGELFF.

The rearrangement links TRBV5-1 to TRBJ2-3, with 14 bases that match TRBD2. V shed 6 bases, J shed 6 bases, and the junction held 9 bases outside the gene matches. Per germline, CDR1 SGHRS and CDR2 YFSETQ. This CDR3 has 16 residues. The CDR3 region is CASTVGLAGVGDTQYF. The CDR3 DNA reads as TGCGCCAGCACCGTGGGACTAGCGGGAGTGGGGGATACGCAGTATTTT.

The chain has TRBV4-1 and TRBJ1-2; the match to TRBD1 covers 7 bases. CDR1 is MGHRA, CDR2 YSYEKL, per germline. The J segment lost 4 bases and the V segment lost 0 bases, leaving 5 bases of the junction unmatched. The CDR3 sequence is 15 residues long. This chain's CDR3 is CASSQDPGTVYGYTF. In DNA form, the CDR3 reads TGCGCCAGCAGCCAAGATCCGGGGACAGTCTATGGCTACACCTTC.

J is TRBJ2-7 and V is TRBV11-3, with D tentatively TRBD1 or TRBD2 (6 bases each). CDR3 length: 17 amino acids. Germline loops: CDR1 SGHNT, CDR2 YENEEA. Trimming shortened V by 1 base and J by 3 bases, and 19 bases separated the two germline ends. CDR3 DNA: TGTGCCAGCAGCTTAGCTCGGGGGCAGGGAATATACTACGAGCAGTACTTC. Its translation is CASSLARGQGIYYEQYF.